Below, 14 T cell receptor beta chains from the same sample are listed, as sequenced in a study of T cell repertoires in cytomegalovirus infection. TCRdb called the reads again in MiXCR, with one record for every CDR3 protein. Of around 300,000 distinct CDR3 sequences listed, more than 9% are singletons. The specimen was PBMCs. These receptors were collected from a human donor in good health (CMV status not recorded). Some clones in this sample may be carry-over from other donors' samples.

This clonotype was recorded a few times. No DNA is shown, since the ends of the CDR3 on it are uncertain; the CDR3 is the one TCRdb lists. The chain combines TRBV6-2 or TRBV6-3 with TRBJ2-5; the DNA was not used to check the table's D call, TRBD1. Per germline, CDR1 MNHEY and CDR2 SVGEGT. With termini counted, the CDR3 has 19 amino acids. The chain's CDR3 is CASSWDRKRPSTSGQALLF.

This clonotype was detected only a few times. The gene calls are TRBV23-1 and TRBJ1-4, with D possibly being TRBD1 (5 bases). TRBV23-1 qualifies as an ORF whose function is uncertain. V was clipped by 3 bases and J by 7 bases, with 33 bases between them. The CDR3 runs 21 residues. The CDR3 is CASSHYRTRPLRDFRGEKLFF. CDR3 bases: TGCGCCAGCAGTCATTATCGTACCCGACCCCTCAGGGATTTTCGTGGTGAAAAACTGTTTTTT.

This clonotype was recorded at least ten times. The J gene is TRBJ2-1, the V gene TRBV5-1, with 9 bases matching TRBD1. This CDR3 contains 15 residues. Germline V gene sequence: CDR1 SGHRS, CDR2 YFSETQ. V gave up 0 bases and J gave up 3 bases; unmatched junction bases: 1. CDR3 in DNA: TGCGCCAGCAGCTTGGCGGACAGGGGCTACAATGAGCAGTTCTTC. Translating it yields CASSLADRGYNEQFF. Filled out from reference TRBV5-1 and TRBJ2-1, the complete variable domain reads KAGVTQTPRYLIKTRGQQVTLSCSPISGHRSVSWYQQTPGQGLQFLFEYFSETQRNKGNFPGRFSGRQFSNSRSEMNVSTLELGDSALYLCASSLADRGYNEQFFGPGTRLTVL.

The V gene is TRBV6-2 or TRBV6-3, the J gene TRBJ2-1, with TRBD1 matching 9 bases. CDR3 length equals 16 residues. The junction had 12 bases not matched to a gene; V was cut back by 6 bases and J by 6 bases. The germline gives CDR1 MNHEY, CDR2 SVGEGT. DNA of the CDR3: TGTGCCAGCAGAGACTTACAGGGGGCGCTTATCAATGAGCAGTTCTTC. Amino acid sequence: CASRDLQGALINEQFF.

This chain joins TRBV6-2 or TRBV6-3 and TRBJ1-5; no firm D call. The CDR3 totals 13 residues. The V and J ends lost 0 bases and 7 bases respectively, with 7 bases between them. Germline V gene data show CDR1 as MNHEY and CDR2 as SVGEGT. In DNA form, the CDR3 reads TGTGCCAGCAGTTACTCATCGAGACAGCCCCAGCATTTT. Amino acid sequence: CASSYSSRQPQHF.

This clonotype has ten or more counts. The genes are TRBV11-2 and TRBJ2-2; D is possibly TRBD1 (5 bases). There are 17 residues in the CDR3. The ends were cut back, 0 bases at V and 3 bases at J, with 14 bases in the middle. Germline V gene lookup returns CDR1 SGHAT and CDR2 FQNNGV. In DNA form, the CDR3 reads TGTGCCAGCAGCTTAGAAGGGGATATAGGTGACACCGGGGAGCTGTTTTTT. Residues: CASSLEGDIGDTGELFF.

The gene calls are TRBV28 and TRBJ1-2; TRBD1 matches 7 bases. The germline gives CDR1 MDHEN, CDR2 SYDVKM. The V and J ends lost 5 bases and 4 bases, in that order; junction bases with no gene match: 19. The CDR3 spans 18 residues. CDR3 nucleotides: TGTGCCAGCAGTCCACACCCGGGACTTCAGGGGGGGAGCTATGGCTACACCTTC. Translated: CASSPHPGLQGGSYGYTF.

There are many counts of this clonotype. The J gene is TRBJ2-7, the V gene TRBV20-1; D perhaps matches TRBD2 (5 bases). The V end was cut by 1 base, the J end by 6 bases, with 16 bases between. Germline CDR1 reads DFQATT; CDR2 reads SNEGSKA (reference sequence). The length of the CDR3 is 14 residues. The CDR3 DNA reads TGCAGTGCTAGAGGGCTATCAAGCGCGGGCGAGCAGTACTTC. It specifies CSARGLSSAGEQYF.

The V call is TRBV6-8, the J call TRBJ2-1; D is unclear. Trimming left V 5 bases short and J 11 bases short, with 7 bases between. The germline gives CDR1 MNHGY, CDR2 SAAAGT. This CDR3 contains 10 residues. The CDR3 spells CASSPYKQFF. The CDR3 nucleotides are TGTGCCAGCAGTCCCTACAAGCAGTTCTTC.

This clonotype was counted many times. This chain connects TRBV7-6 to TRBJ2-3, with D tentatively TRBD1 (6 bases). The CDR3 has 15 residues. Germline assignment: CDR1 SGHVS and CDR2 FNYEAQ. V was trimmed by 1 base and J by 1 base, leaving 9 bases between them. CDR3 amino acids: CASSLGGPRTDTQYF. In DNA, the CDR3 is TGTGCCAGCAGCTTAGGGGGGCCCCGCACAGATACGCAGTATTTT.

This clonotype was recorded at least ten times. The chain recombines TRBV7-2 with TRBJ1-3, with D unresolved. With 8 bases removed from V and 0 bases from J, the gap between germline ends came to 14 bases. Germline V lookup: CDR1 SGHTA, CDR2 FQGNSA. The CDR3 length is 15 residues. Written as DNA, the CDR3 is TGTGCCAGCCACTTAATCGGGCGCTCTGGAAACACCATATATTTT. As protein: CASHLIGRSGNTIYF.

The V call is TRBV4-2, the J call TRBJ2-3, with no clear D. This CDR3 contains 13 residues. V dropped 1 base and J dropped 6 bases, with 8 bases sitting between them. In germline, CDR1 is LGHNA, CDR2 YNFKEQ. The CDR3 is CASSQVLPDTQYF. In DNA form, the CDR3 reads TGTGCCAGCAGCCAAGTACTTCCCGATACGCAGTATTTT.

This clonotype was seen a few times. The V call is TRBV25-1, the J call TRBJ1-2; 10 nucleotides align to TRBD1. In germline, CDR1 is MGHDK, CDR2 SYGVNS. With 5 bases clipped from V and 4 bases from J, the junction kept 4 bases outside the gene matches. The CDR3 is made up of 14 amino acids. The DNA of the CDR3 is TGTGCCAGCAGTTACGGGACAGGGGCCTATGGCTACACCTTC. Translation gives CASSYGTGAYGYTF.

A few counts support this clonotype. The chain joins TRBV12-3 or TRBV12-4 to TRBJ1-2; the D is unclear. This CDR3 is built from 14 residues. Between the trimmed V and J ends, which lost 2 bases and 5 bases, there was a span of 12 bases. The CDR3 loop is CASSLKRPIYGYTF. In DNA, the CDR3 is TGTGCCAGCAGTTTAAAGCGACCCATATATGGCTACACCTTC.